The 15 T cell receptor beta chains in this list originate from one sample, sequenced in a study of CD8+CD57+ T cells in acquired aplastic anemia. Genomic DNA, the template, was used for profiling of the TCR beta VDJ and CDR3. TCRdb re-called the reads with MiXCR, one entry per CDR3 protein. Of approximately 300,000 distinct CDR3 sequences detected, roughly 59% appear once; the ten largest clones hold 1.3%. Sequenced patients had shown CD8+CD57+ cell expansion by flow cytometry. Sequencing was carried out using sorted CD4+, CD8+, or CD8+CD57+ T cells (not recorded which) from PBMCs. The receptors derive from a human donor with aplastic anemia.

The CDR3 nucleotides are TGCAGTGCCATGGGACAGGGAAGGGCCGAGCAGTACTTC. Amino acid sequence: CSAMGQGRAEQYF. The chain is built from TRBV20-1 and TRBJ2-7; 9 bases line up with TRBD1. Trimming took 6 bases from V and 6 from J; bases not matched to a gene: 9. The CDR3 spans 13 residues. Germline V gene data show CDR1 as DFQATT and CDR2 as SNEGSKA (reference sequence).

CDR3: CASSQQGAEEQYF. CDR3 in DNA: TGTGCCAGCAGCCAGCAGGGAGCTGAGGAGCAGTACTTC. V is TRBV3-1 and J is TRBJ2-5; TRBD1 or TRBD2 may be the D gene (5 bases each). Per the germline V gene, CDR1 is LGHDT and CDR2 is YNNKEL (reference sequence). Trimming took 3 bases from V and 11 from J, leaving 16 bases between them. The CDR3 has 13 residues.

As for this clonotype: It is unclear where the CDR3 begins or ends on the DNA, so no DNA is shown, and the CDR3 is as TCRdb lists it. The chain joins TRBV15 to TRBJ2-2; TRBD2, as called in the table, went unchecked against the DNA. From its first to its last residue, the CDR3 has 24 amino acids. Germline V gene lookup returns CDR1 LNHNV and CDR2 YYDKDF (reference sequence). The CDR3 loop reads CATRWEREVSYEQYFGPGTGELFF.

V usage is TRBV29-1 and J usage is TRBJ1-2, with D hard to call. Germline V gives CDR1 SQVTM, CDR2 ANQGSEA. V gave up 4 bases and J gave up 0 bases, with 9 bases separating them. The CDR3 extends over 13 amino acids. CDR3 coding DNA: TGCAGCGTTGGAAAAGGAGCTAACTATGGCTACACCTTC. Translation: CSVGKGANYGYTF.

This clonotype was picked up a small number of times. The chain is built from TRBV2 and TRBJ2-7; D possibly corresponds to TRBD2 (6 bases). The CDR3 has 13 amino acids. Trimming removed 1 base at V and 6 bases at J, with 10 bases between. Germline values: CDR1 SNHLY, CDR2 FYNNEI. This CDR3 reads CASSEEGGVEQYF. The CDR3 DNA is TGTGCCAGCAGTGAAGAGGGCGGGGTCGAGCAGTACTTC.

This clonotype occurred many times. V usage is TRBV2 and J usage is TRBJ1-1; D is possibly TRBD1 (6 bases). CDR3 size: 13 residues. V was cut by 5 bases and J by 1 base, with 8 bases left in between. The germline gives CDR1 SNHLY, CDR2 FYNNEI. The DNA of the CDR3 is TGTGCCAGCAGTCGCAGGGGGAACACTGAAGCTTTCTTT. This translates into CASSRRGNTEAFF.

The chain links TRBV5-5 to TRBJ1-2; a possible D gene is TRBD1 (5 bases). V lost 4 bases to trimming and J lost 8 bases, with 18 bases between them. The CDR3 has 14 amino acids. The germline CDR1 and CDR2 sequences are SGHKS and YYEKEE (reference sequence). The CDR3 protein is CASSARDLRWGYTF. DNA for the CDR3: TGTGCCAGCAGCGCCCGGGACCTGAGGTGGGGCTACACCTTC.

This chain connects TRBV9 to TRBJ2-7; no firm D call. V lost 1 base and J 6 bases, leaving 11 bases between the germline ends. The V gene's germline CDR1 is SGDLS and CDR2 YYNGEE. The CDR3 is 13 amino acids. CDR3 bases: TGTGCCAGCAGCGTATCAGTGATGGGCGAGCAGTACTTC. It yields the protein CASSVSVMGEQYF.

The genes are TRBV10-1 and TRBJ2-1, with 12 bases matching TRBD1. This CDR3 is built from 15 residues. J lost 7 bases, V lost 4 bases, and 5 bases had no gene match. CDR1 is WNHNN, CDR2 SYGVQD, per germline (reference sequence). In DNA, the CDR3 is TGCGCCAGCAGTGGCGGGACAGGGGGCTTTAATGAGCAGTTCTTC. Translated, it gives CASSGGTGGFNEQFF.

The rearrangement joins TRBV5-1 to TRBJ2-7; D is undetermined. V lost 4 bases and J lost 3, with 8 bases in between. CDR1 is SGHRS and CDR2 is YFSETQ in the germline V gene. The CDR3 contains 12 residues. The DNA of the CDR3 is TGCGCCAGCAGCCCAGCTGACTACGAGCAGTACTTC. It is translated as CASSPADYEQYF. Looking up the rest from reference TRBV5-1 and TRBJ2-7 gives the full variable domain: KAGVTQTPRYLIKTRGQQVTLSCSPISGHRSVSWYQQTPGQGLQFLFEYFSETQRNKGNFPGRFSGRQFSNSRSEMNVSTLELGDSALYLCASSPADYEQYFGPGTRLTVT.

This chain connects TRBV5-4 to TRBJ2-7; no reliable D call. The J call could be wrong; TRBJ2-1 is a better fit for the DNA end. Germline V gives CDR1 SGHNT, CDR2 YYREEE (reference sequence). This CDR3 spans 16 amino acids. CDR3 bases: TGTGCCAGCAGCCCAGGCTTTGCGCGCTCCTACAATGAGCAGTTCTTC. Amino acids: CASSPGFARSYNEQFF.

This clonotype was detected once. Here the CDR3 DNA reads TGTGCCAGCAGCCAAGCCGCGGGGGCCGCCTACGAGCAGTACTTC. Translation gives CASSQAAGAAYEQYF. This rearrangement joins TRBV14 to TRBJ2-7; possibly TRBD2 for D (7 bases). The length of the CDR3 is 15 residues. Trimming shortened V by 1 base and J by 2 bases, and 12 bases separated the two germline ends. The V gene's germline CDR1 is SGHDN and CDR2 FVKESK.

The chain couples TRBV5-1 to TRBJ2-3; TRBD1 might be the D (5 bases). V shed 3 bases and J shed 11 bases, with 16 bases lying between them. This CDR3 contains 13 residues. Germline CDR1 reads SGHRS; CDR2 reads YFSETQ. This CDR3 reads CASSSSPDNEQYF. In nucleotides, the CDR3 is TGCGCCAGCAGCTCCTCCCCGGACAATGAGCAGTATTTT.

The CDR3 sequence: CSVNMDGQYF. The CDR3 coding sequence is TGCAGCGTTAATATGGACGGGCAGTACTTC. The gene calls are TRBV29-1 and TRBJ2-7; D is unresolved. V lost 5 bases and J 9 bases, leaving 11 bases between the germline ends. The CDR3 loop spans 10 amino acids. The germline gives CDR1 SQVTM, CDR2 ANQGSEA.

The V and J genes are TRBV7-2 and TRBJ2-1; D unresolved. The CDR3 length is 16 residues. Germline-derived CDR1 and CDR2 are SGHTA and FQGNSA. The V end was cut by 2 bases, the J end by 2 bases, with 13 bases between. The CDR3 region has the DNA TGTGCCAGCAGCTTACCCGGGCTTCCCACCTACAATGAGCAGTTCTTC. Translated: CASSLPGLPTYNEQFF.